This T cell receptor beta chain emerged from a study of cytomegalovirus exposure and HLA in healthy donors. 13 Jbeta primers and 60 Vbeta primers were used for the PCR. Profiling relied on immunoSEQ multiplex PCR, and the TCRdb table lists in-frame clones only, not all of them. Of some 120,000 clones in the sample, 60% to 85% are singletons; the top ten hold approximately 1%. After removal of 5 bases from V and 4 bases from J, the junction contained 8 bases not matched to a gene. Per the germline V gene, CDR1 is SGHRS and CDR2 is YFSETQ. The CDR3 contains 15 residues. The material sequenced was PBMCs. The chain couples TRBV5-1 to TRBJ2-3; 9 nucleotides match TRBD1. The clonotype comes from a human donor in good health. CDR3 sequence reads: CASSWDRDLADTQYF. The CDR3 nucleotides are TGCGCCAGCAGTTGGGACAGGGATTTGGCAGATACGCAGTATTTT.